This TCR beta chain appears in the sequencing data of a study of regulatory T cells in long-lasting Graves disease. Study-wide results and limits: Favored gene segments in persistent disease were TRBV28, TRBJ1-2 and TRBJ2-5.

This CDR3 region has 13 residues. Deletions cut 5 bases from V and 7 bases from J, with 10 bases between. Germline-derived CDR1 and CDR2 are SGHTS and YDEGEE. Libraries of TCR beta came from iRepertoire HTBI primers plus Arm-PCR of CDR3 regions. TCRdb itself ran the multiplex PCR reads through MiXCR, one entry per CDR3 protein. The table shows some 250,000 distinct CDR3 sequences, with around 20% occurring only once. Time point of the sample: newly diagnosed GD, antithyroid drugs for less than 3 months. TCR sequences were obtained from RNA taken from PBMCs. American Thyroid Association guidelines defined Graves' disease diagnosis. EDTA tubes collected nine milliliters of peripheral blood. Comment on this clonotype: What it binds is not known.

The V call is TRBV5-8, the J call TRBJ1-6, with D uncertain. The clonotype comes from a female donor with Graves disease. The input for sequencing was peripheral blood mononuclear cells (PBMCs), taken at new diagnosis, from a patient treated with antithyroid drugs. As DNA, the CDR3 is TGTGCCAGCAGGCGTCCGGGAAATTCACCCCTCCACTTT. The encoded protein is CASRRPGNSPLHF.